The source of this TCR beta chain is a study of cytomegalovirus exposure and HLA in healthy donors. Overall study context: Early released data comprised about 84 million unique TCRs from HLA-typed donors. Ancestry clustering placed more than 65% of approximately 420 genotyped donors in the Caucasian-associated cluster.

General study points: Later analysis associated a missense DCLRE1C variant with TCR beta V- and J-gene trimming. For most subjects, TCR beta sequences were reported to predict HLA-A and HLA-B alleles with accuracy.

The CDR3 runs 12 residues. CDR1 and CDR2 from the germline V gene are SGHAT and FQNNGV. On this clone itself: Antigen: not known. Compared with germline, one end of the junction differs, possibly owing to a read error. The same CDR3 is also encoded by other DNA sequences in this sample.

The primer mix had 60 Vbeta and 13 Jbeta primers. Profiling relied on immunoSEQ multiplex PCR, and the TCRdb table lists in-frame clones only, not all of them. The profile shows about 130,000 clones, 77% of them singletons. The sample was PBMCs. The chain carries TRBV11-2 and TRBJ2-7; TRBD1 matches 12 bases. This TCR derives from a woman between 40 and 50 years old in good health and CMV-seropositive. This CDR3 reads CVIGTGGYEQYF. DNA for the CDR3: TGTGTCATTGGGACAGGGGGCTACGAACAGTACTTC. The full variable domain, in which reference TRBV11-2 and TRBJ2-7 provide the parts outside the CDR3, is EAGVAQSPRYKIIEKRQSVAFWCNPISGHATLYWYQQILGQGPKLLIQFQNNGVVDDSQLPKDRFSAERLKGVDSTLKIQPAKLEDSAVYLCVIGTGGYEQYFGPGTRLTVT.